A selection of T cell receptor beta chains follows, all from one sample in a study of T cells in Graves' hyperthyroidism and ophthalmopathy. TCRdb re-analysed the multiplex PCR reads in MiXCR, keeping a single row per CDR3 protein. The table has about 640,000 distinct CDR3 sequences, about 20% seen once; the top ten hold about 35%. The sequenced material came from blood. Every receptor here comes from a man younger than 45 with Graves' ophthalmopathy. Each CDR3 is given with its conserved first and last residue. The order of the fields is clone size, J gene, V gene, D gene, CDR3 protein, CDR3 DNA. D genes are given only for firm matches. Only some rows state a clone size, as once, few, many or a class for expanded clones.

clone_size: few
j_call: TRBJ2-7
v_call: TRBV6-1
d_call: -
cdr3_aa: CASSEGRIKSYEQYF
cdr3_nt: TGTGCCAGCAGTGAGGGACGGATTAAAAGCTACGAGCAGTACTTC

clone_size: -
j_call: TRBJ2-2
v_call: TRBV2
d_call: -
cdr3_aa: CASRGTYTGELFF
cdr3_nt: TGTGCCAGCAGAGGGACCTACACCGGGGAGCTGTTTTTT

clone_size: few
j_call: TRBJ1-1
v_call: TRBV2
d_call: -
cdr3_aa: CASSDTTGRAEAFF
cdr3_nt: TGTGCCAGCAGTGATACCACCGGGAGGGCTGAAGCTTTCTTT

clone_size: few
j_call: TRBJ2-2
v_call: TRBV5-1
d_call: TRBD1
cdr3_aa: CASSPGQGDTGELFF
cdr3_nt: TGCGCCAGCAGCCCGGGACAGGGAGACACCGGGGAGCTGTTTTTT

clone_size: -
j_call: TRBJ2-5
v_call: TRBV28
d_call: -
cdr3_aa: CASSFAGGSREGTRYF
cdr3_nt: -

clone_size: few
j_call: TRBJ2-2
v_call: TRBV6-1
d_call: -
cdr3_aa: CASKKAQSLNTGELFF
cdr3_nt: TGTGCCAGCAAGAAGGCGCAGAGCTTAAACACCGGGGAGCTGTTTTTT

clone_size: many
j_call: TRBJ2-1
v_call: TRBV11-2
d_call: TRBD2
cdr3_aa: CASSPPSGRVVNEQFF
cdr3_nt: TGTGCCAGCAGTCCACCCAGCGGGAGGGTAGTCAATGAGCAGTTCTTC

clone_size: -
j_call: TRBJ2-6
v_call: TRBV10-3
d_call: -
cdr3_aa: CAISDPTGANVLTF
cdr3_nt: TGTGCCATCAGTGATCCTACAGGGGCCAACGTCCTGACTTTC

clone_size: -
j_call: TRBJ2-1
v_call: TRBV6-1
d_call: TRBD1
cdr3_aa: CASFRDRAVAEQFF
cdr3_nt: TGTGCCAGCTTCCGGGACAGGGCTGTCGCTGAGCAGTTCTTC

clone_size: few
j_call: TRBJ2-3
v_call: TRBV12-3/TRBV12-4
d_call: -
cdr3_aa: CASGLVGWGLPSTDTQYF
cdr3_nt: TGTGCCAGCGGTCTGGTCGGATGGGGGCTACCTAGCACAGATACGCAGTATTTT

clone_size: -
j_call: TRBJ2-7
v_call: TRBV7-8
d_call: -
cdr3_aa: CASSLRGNYEQNF
cdr3_nt: TGTGCCAGCAGCTTAAGGGGGAACTACGAGCAGAACTTC

clone_size: -
j_call: TRBJ2-7
v_call: TRBV5-6
d_call: TRBD2
cdr3_aa: CASSSRIGLAGSYEQYF
cdr3_nt: TGTGCCAGCAGCTCCCGGATAGGGCTAGCGGGCTCCTACGAGCAGTACTTC

clone_size: -
j_call: TRBJ1-6
v_call: TRBV20-1
d_call: -
cdr3_aa: CSARGRGGTVNSPLHF
cdr3_nt: TGCAGTGCTAGAGGAAGAGGCGGGACGGTTAATTCACCCCTCCACTTT

clone_size: few
j_call: TRBJ2-2
v_call: TRBV11-2
d_call: TRBD2
cdr3_aa: CASSLVKSGRLAGGPKSTGELFF
cdr3_nt: TGTGCCAGCAGCTTAGTAAAGTCTGGTAGACTAGCGGGAGGGCCCAAGAGCACCGGGGAGCTGTTTTTT

clone_size: once
j_call: TRBJ2-1
v_call: TRBV4-1
d_call: -
cdr3_aa: CASSHPGVAEQFF
cdr3_nt: TGCGCCAGCAGCCACCCTGGGGTAGCGGAGCAGTTCTTC

clone_size: -
j_call: TRBJ2-2
v_call: TRBV9
d_call: TRBD2
cdr3_aa: CASSAPWREANTGELFF
cdr3_nt: TGTGCCAGCAGCGCTCCCTGGCGGGAGGCGAACACCGGGGAGCTGTTTTTT

clone_size: -
j_call: TRBJ1-1
v_call: TRBV30
d_call: TRBD1
cdr3_aa: CAWSPKITGGDEAFF
cdr3_nt: TGTGCCTGGAGTCCTAAAATCACAGGGGGCGATGAAGCTTTCTTT

clone_size: many
j_call: TRBJ1-5
v_call: TRBV2
d_call: -
cdr3_aa: CASSEWEGLSNQPQHF
cdr3_nt: TGTGCCAGCAGTGAATGGGAGGGTTTGAGCAATCAGCCCCAGCATTTT